Listed below are T cell receptor beta chains from one sample, sequenced in a study of T cell responses to AZD1222 COVID-19 vaccine. Assay used: immunoSEQ multiplex PCR; TCRdb lists only in-frame clones, some missing. The top ten clones hold about 3.3% of a sample with about 100,000 clones, about 92% of them seen once. The specimen was peripheral blood, collected on day 0 of MenACWY control vaccination. The source of these receptors is an adult in good health. Each CDR3 is given with its conserved first and last residue. Each record gives: V gene, clone size, J gene, D gene, CDR3 DNA, CDR3 protein. D genes are given only for firm matches. Clone size is given for some rows only: seen once, a few or many times, or a class if the clone is expanded.

>TRBV7-9|.|TRBJ1-1|.
TGTGCCAGCAGCAACCCGGACGGGGCGAACACTGAAGCTTTCTTT
CASSNPDGANTEAFF
>TRBV5-1|.|TRBJ2-3|TRBD2
TGCGCCAGCAGCTGGGGACTAGCGGGGAGAACAGATACGCAGTATTTT
CASSWGLAGRTDTQYF
>TRBV7-9|.|TRBJ1-2|TRBD1
TGTGCCTGGGAAGGGACAGGGGGAGGCTACACCTTC
CAWEGTGGGYTF
>TRBV5-4|few|TRBJ2-7|.
TGTGCCAGCAGCTTGCAGGGGACCACCTACGAGCAGTACTTC
CASSLQGTTYEQYF
>TRBV27|once|TRBJ2-7|TRBD2
TGTGCCAGCAGTTTCAGCGGGGATTCCTACGAGCAGTACTTC
CASSFSGDSYEQYF
>TRBV6-1|.|TRBJ2-7|.
TGTGCCAGCAGTGAGTTCGGGGGCTACGAGCAGTACTTC
CASSEFGGYEQYF
>TRBV27|.|TRBJ2-5|TRBD2
TGTGCCAGCAGTTTGGTAGCGGGGGGGACCCAGTACTTC
CASSLVAGGTQYF
>TRBV7-8|.|TRBJ1-4|TRBD1
TGTGCCAGCAGCTTAGCGGGCAGGGGGCTCGTTAATGAAAAACTGTTTTTT
CASSLAGRGLVNEKLFF
>TRBV11-3|.|TRBJ2-1|.
TGTGCCAGCAGCTTAGAGAGCCAGGGTTACAATGAGCAGTTCTTC
CASSLESQGYNEQFF
>TRBV5-1|.|TRBJ1-1|.
TGCGCCAGCAGCTTGGAAATTTTGAACACTGAAGCTTTCTTT
CASSLEILNTEAFF
>TRBV19|.|TRBJ1-6|.
TGTGCCAGTAGTACCCAGATGGGGGATTCACCCCTCCACTTT
CASSTQMGDSPLHF
>TRBV2|once|TRBJ1-1|.
TGTGCCAGCCGGACGGGACACGGTAACACTGAAGCTTTCTTT
CASRTGHGNTEAFF
>TRBV11-3|few|TRBJ1-1|.
TGTGCCAGCAGCTTCCAGGAGGGGGTTCTGAACACTGAAGCTTTCTTT
CASSFQEGVLNTEAFF
>TRBV2|.|TRBJ2-7|.
TGTGCCAGCAGTGAAGATCGGATCTACGAGCAGTACTTC
CASSEDRIYEQYF
>TRBV2|few|TRBJ2-1|.
TGTGCCAGCAGTGTGGGGCAGGTCAATGAGCAGTTCTTC
CASSVGQVNEQFF
>TRBV27|once|TRBJ1-4|TRBD1
TGTGCCAGCAGTCCTGGGACAGTCACTAATGAAAAACTGTTTTTT
CASSPGTVTNEKLFF
>TRBV12-5|.|TRBJ2-3|.
TGTGCTAGTGGCTCCGCCCCGTCCAGTCGCTTCGATACGCAGTATTTT
CASGSAPSSRFDTQYF
>TRBV27|few|TRBJ2-1|.
TGTGCCAGCAGTGCCCTCTTTTCTGGGACCTCCTACAATGAGCAGTTCTTC
CASSALFSGTSYNEQFF
>TRBV6-5|.|TRBJ1-2|.
TGTGCCAGCAGCCTACCGAGAAGAACTAACTATGGCTACACCTTC
CASSLPRRTNYGYTF
>TRBV6-5|.|TRBJ1-5|.
TGTGCCAGCAGTTACGCGGGTGGAAGCAATCAGCCCCAGCATTTT
CASSYAGGSNQPQHF
>TRBV7-3|.|TRBJ2-1|TRBD1
TGTGCCAGCAGCTTAACTTCCGGGACAGGGAGAAACAATGAGCAGTTCTTC
CASSLTSGTGRNNEQFF
>TRBV27|.|TRBJ2-1|TRBD2
TGTGCCAGCACCTCCTGGGCCGGGGGGAACAATGAGCAGTTCTTC
CASTSWAGGNNEQFF
>TRBV11-2|.|TRBJ1-1|.
TGTGCCAGCAGCACTGCCCTTAGCGGGGTACTAGGAAACACTGAAGCTTTCTTT
CASSTALSGVLGNTEAFF
>TRBV5-6|.|TRBJ1-6|.
TGTGCCAGCAGATTCCAGGGATCACCCCTCCACTTT
CASRFQGSPLHF
>TRBV2|.|TRBJ1-1|.
TGTGCCAGCGGCCTAGACAACGAGGATGAAGCTTTCTTT
CASGLDNEDEAFF
>TRBV7-2|.|TRBJ2-5|.
TGTGCCAGCAGCCCCCCCGGCAGACGCGGAGAGACCCAGTACTTC
CASSPPGRRGETQYF
>TRBV9|.|TRBJ1-1|TRBD1
TGTGCCAGCAGCCGACAGGGGAACACTGAAGCTTTCTTT
CASSRQGNTEAFF
>TRBV5-1|once|TRBJ2-7|TRBD2
TGCGCCAGCAGTCCCGGGACTAGCGGGGTCTACGAGCAGTACTTC
CASSPGTSGVYEQYF
>TRBV23-1|.|TRBJ1-6|.
TGCGCCAGCGGCCGGGTGGAGTGTGCCCCAAGGAATTCACCCCTCCACTTT
CASGRVECAPRNSPLHF
>TRBV11-2|.|TRBJ1-1|.
TGTGCCAGCAGCTTAGACCCGGGACATGGAGCTTTCTTT
CASSLDPGHGAFF
>TRBV7-6|.|TRBJ2-3|TRBD2
TGTGCCAGCAGTCTTAACGCGGGGGGGCGCACAGATACGCAGTATTTT
CASSLNAGGRTDTQYF
>TRBV23-1|once|TRBJ2-7|.
TGCGCCAGCAGTCAATCTCGGCTGAGAGAGCCTTACTACGAGCAGTACTTC
CASSQSRLREPYYEQYF
>TRBV7-2|.|TRBJ2-5|TRBD2
TGTGCCAGCAGCGTAACGGGACTAGCGGTAGAGACCCAGTACTTC
CASSVTGLAVETQYF
>TRBV5-1|.|TRBJ2-5|TRBD2
TGCGCCAGCAGCTTGTTATCCAGCGGGAGGTACCAAGAGACCCAGTACTTC
CASSLLSSGRYQETQYF
>TRBV19|.|TRBJ1-2|.
TGTGCCAGTAGTATTCGCGGTTTTGAGATTGGCTACACCTTC
CASSIRGFEIGYTF
>TRBV5-1|.|TRBJ2-2|.
TGCGCCAGCAAACTGGACCCGAACGCCGGGGAGCTGTTTTTT
CASKLDPNAGELFF
>TRBV11-2|few|TRBJ1-2|.
TGTGCCAGCAGCTTCGGAACACAGGGAGGCTATGGCTACACCTTC
CASSFGTQGGYGYTF
>TRBV10-3|.|TRBJ2-7|.
TGTGCCATCAGCTCAGACCAGGGCTACGAGCAGTACTTC
CAISSDQGYEQYF
>TRBV5-5|.|TRBJ2-5|TRBD1
TGTGCCAGCAGCCACGGGGACAGTAGAGAGACCCAGTACTTC
CASSHGDSRETQYF
>TRBV5-1|.|TRBJ2-7|TRBD1
TGCGCCAGCAGCTTGGAGGGGACAGGGCTCTACGAGCAGTACTTC
CASSLEGTGLYEQYF
>TRBV3-1/TRBV3-2|.|TRBJ1-1|.
TGTGCCAGCAGCCAAGGGACCGGCGGGACTGAAGCTTTCTTT
CASSQGTGGTEAFF
>TRBV6-6|once|TRBJ1-4|.
TGTGCCAGCAGGCTCAGGGTGGGACGAGAAAAACTGTTTTTT
CASRLRVGREKLFF
>TRBV11-2|.|TRBJ2-5|TRBD2
TGTGCCAGCAGCTTAGGATTCAGTAGCGGGGGGCAAGAGACCCAGTACTTC
CASSLGFSSGGQETQYF
>TRBV7-3|.|TRBJ2-3|TRBD2
TGTGCCAGCAGCCGGACTAGCGGGGGAGATACGCAGTATTTT
CASSRTSGGDTQYF
>TRBV9|few|TRBJ2-7|TRBD2
TGTGCCAGCAGCCCCCGTAGCGGGGGCAACGAGCAGTACTTC
CASSPRSGGNEQYF
>TRBV6-1|.|TRBJ1-2|.
TGTGCCAGCAGTGATCCCCCCATGGCTGGCTATGGCTACACCTTC
CASSDPPMAGYGYTF